Given below is one T cell receptor beta chain in context. The source of the sample is a study of shared clonotypes between healthy human individuals. Produced via immunoSEQ multiplex PCR; TCRdb's table is partial and in-frame only. The repertoire has approximately 480,000 clones, roughly 79% of them found once; the top ten carry roughly an eighth. With 4 bases removed from V and 1 base from J, the gap between germline ends came to 7 bases. The germline gives CDR1 ENHRY, CDR2 SYGVKD. This CDR3 is 13 amino acids long. The receptor was derived from a woman in her forties in good health. Some clones in this sample may be carry-over from other donors' samples. The chain uses TRBV10-3 and TRBJ1-1; D is unclear. The sequencing sample was made of PBMCs. CDR3 loop: CAISVGKNTEAFF. CDR3 nucleotide sequence: TGTGCCATCAGTGTGGGGAAGAACACTGAAGCTTTCTTT.